The present entry profiles one TCR beta chain with its context. Sequence at one end of the junction differs from germline and may be a read error. The assay was immunoSEQ multiplex PCR, and TCRdb's table has in-frame clones only and misses some. The sample contains a few hundred thousand clones, nearly 90% of which appear only once. These data are taken from a study of cytomegalovirus exposure and HLA in healthy donors. Study summary: The roughly 110 validation repertoires were reported in a later analysis to have been generated on the same platform as the roughly 630 first-cohort repertoires.

The donors were in the roughly 110-subject validation cohort; that cohort was separate from the roughly 700-subject first cohort. The CDR3 totals 11 residues. The germline CDR1 and CDR2 sequences are SGHDN and FVKESK. The sequencing sample was made of PBMCs. The clonotype originates from a man aged 25 to 45 in good health and CMV-seronegative. The rearrangement uses TRBV14 and TRBJ2-7, with no clear D. The CDR3 sequence is CASSQDRVPFF. In DNA form, the CDR3 reads TGTGCCAGCAGCCAAGACCGAGTCCCCTTTTTC.